The clone carrying this TCR beta chain turned up a few times. Per the original methods: Reference gene primer amplification gave estimated nucleated cell counts. Data came from immunoSEQ multiplex PCR; TCRdb stores just in-frame clones and leaves some out. The V and J calls and clone size are taken from that table; D and trimming were inferred from the DNA. The sample holds fewer than 110,000 clones, around 90% seen once. The CDR3 consists of 12 residues. Germline lookup yields CDR1 MNHNS and CDR2 SASEGT. Trimming cost V 2 bases and J 8 bases, with 7 bases left between them. This specimen comes from a study of blood T cell repertoires in COVID-19. Study-level information: The cDNA or gDNA used as material had been derived from T cells, B-cell-depleted T cells, or PBMCs.

The sample taken for sequencing was peripheral blood. The gene calls are TRBV6-1 and TRBJ1-3; no firm D call. The receptor's source is a woman of 80 years or more in a cohort sampled during active COVID-19. The CDR3 bases are TGTGCCAGCAGTGAAAGATTAGACACCATATATTTT. The encoded protein is CASSERLDTIYF.